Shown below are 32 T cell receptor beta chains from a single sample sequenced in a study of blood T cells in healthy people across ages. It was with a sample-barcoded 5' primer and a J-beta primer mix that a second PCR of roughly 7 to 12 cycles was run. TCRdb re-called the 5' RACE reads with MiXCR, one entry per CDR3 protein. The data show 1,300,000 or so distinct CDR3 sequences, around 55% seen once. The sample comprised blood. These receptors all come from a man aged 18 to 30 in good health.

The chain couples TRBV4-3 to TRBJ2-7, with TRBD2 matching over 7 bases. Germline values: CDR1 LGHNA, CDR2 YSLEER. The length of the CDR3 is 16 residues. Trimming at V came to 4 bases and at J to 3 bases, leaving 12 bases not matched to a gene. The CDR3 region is CASSRDTSVRNYEQYF. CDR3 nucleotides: TGCGCCAGCAGCCGAGACACTAGCGTGCGAAACTACGAGCAGTACTTC.

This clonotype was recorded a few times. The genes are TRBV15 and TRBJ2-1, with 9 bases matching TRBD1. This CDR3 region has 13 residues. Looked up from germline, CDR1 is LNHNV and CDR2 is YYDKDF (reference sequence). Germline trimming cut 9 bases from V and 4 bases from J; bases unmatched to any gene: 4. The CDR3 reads CATMTGGYNEQFF. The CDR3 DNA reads TGTGCCACTATGACAGGGGGATACAATGAGCAGTTCTTC.

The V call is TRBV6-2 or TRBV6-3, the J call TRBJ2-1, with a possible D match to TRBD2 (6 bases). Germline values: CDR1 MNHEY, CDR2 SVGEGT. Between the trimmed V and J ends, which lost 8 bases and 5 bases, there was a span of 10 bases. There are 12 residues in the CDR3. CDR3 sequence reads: CASDTGDNEQFF. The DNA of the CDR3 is TGTGCCAGCGATACGGGGGACAATGAGCAGTTCTTC.

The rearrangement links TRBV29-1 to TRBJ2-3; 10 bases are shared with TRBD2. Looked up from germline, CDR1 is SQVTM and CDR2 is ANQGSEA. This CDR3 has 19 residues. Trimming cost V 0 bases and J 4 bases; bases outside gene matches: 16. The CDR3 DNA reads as TGCAGCGTTGAAGATCTCAGCCACGAACCTAGCGGGGGATCAGATACGCAGTATTTT. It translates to CSVEDLSHEPSGGSDTQYF.

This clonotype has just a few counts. In DNA form, the CDR3 reads TGTGCCAGCGGGATGGGGAGCTCCTACAATGAGCAGTTCTTC. Protein sequence: CASGMGSSYNEQFF. The genes are TRBV6-6 and TRBJ2-1, with D perhaps TRBD2 (5 bases). Looked up from germline, CDR1 is MNHNY and CDR2 is SVGAGI (reference sequence). V lost 8 bases and J 0 bases, leaving 11 bases between the germline ends. The CDR3 is 14 residues long.

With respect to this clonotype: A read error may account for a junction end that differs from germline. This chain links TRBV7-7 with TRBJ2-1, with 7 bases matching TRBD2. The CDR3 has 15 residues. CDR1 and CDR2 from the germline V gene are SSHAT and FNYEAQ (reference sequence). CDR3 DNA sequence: TGTGCTAGCAGCTCCCTTTTAGCGGGCTACAATGAGCAGTTCTTC. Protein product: CASSSLLAGYNEQFF.

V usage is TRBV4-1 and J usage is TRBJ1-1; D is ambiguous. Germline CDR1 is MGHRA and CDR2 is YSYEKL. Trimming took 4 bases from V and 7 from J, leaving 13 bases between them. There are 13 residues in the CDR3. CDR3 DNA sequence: TGCGCCAGCAGCCTAGAGGACTCCGGTGAAGCTTTCTTT. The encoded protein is CASSLEDSGEAFF.

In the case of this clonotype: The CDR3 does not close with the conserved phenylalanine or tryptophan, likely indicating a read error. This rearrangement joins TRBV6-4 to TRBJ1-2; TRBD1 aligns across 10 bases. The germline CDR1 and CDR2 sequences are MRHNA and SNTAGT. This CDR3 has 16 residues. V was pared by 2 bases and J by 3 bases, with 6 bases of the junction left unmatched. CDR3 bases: TGTGCCAGCAGTGACACAGACAGGGGGCTTTACTATGGCTACACCCTC. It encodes CASSDTDRGLYYGYTL.

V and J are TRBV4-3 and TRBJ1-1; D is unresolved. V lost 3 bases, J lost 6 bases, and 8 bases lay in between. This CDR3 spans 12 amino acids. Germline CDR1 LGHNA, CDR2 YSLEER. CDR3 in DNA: TGCGCCAGCAGCCACACTAACGCTGAAGCTTTCTTT. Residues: CASSHTNAEAFF.

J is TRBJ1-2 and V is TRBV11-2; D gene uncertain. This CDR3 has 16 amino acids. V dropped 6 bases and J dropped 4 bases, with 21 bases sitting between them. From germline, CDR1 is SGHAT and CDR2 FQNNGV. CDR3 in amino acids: CASSPRPASGVYGYTF. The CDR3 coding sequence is TGTGCCAGCAGTCCCCGACCAGCTTCGGGAGTCTATGGCTACACCTTC.

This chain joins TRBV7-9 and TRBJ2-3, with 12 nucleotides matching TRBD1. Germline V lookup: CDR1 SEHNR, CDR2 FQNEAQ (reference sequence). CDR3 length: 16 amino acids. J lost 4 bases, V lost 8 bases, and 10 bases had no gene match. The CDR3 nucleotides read TGTGCCAGCGACTACGGGACAGGGGGCGCGGCAGATACGCAGTATTTT. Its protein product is CASDYGTGGAADTQYF.

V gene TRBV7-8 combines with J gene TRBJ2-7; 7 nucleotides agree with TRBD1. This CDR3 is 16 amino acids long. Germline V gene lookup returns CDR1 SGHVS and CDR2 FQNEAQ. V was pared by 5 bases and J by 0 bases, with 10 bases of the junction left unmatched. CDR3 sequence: CASSAIVGQSSYEQYF. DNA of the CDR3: TGTGCCAGCAGCGCTATCGTGGGACAGAGCTCCTACGAGCAGTACTTC.

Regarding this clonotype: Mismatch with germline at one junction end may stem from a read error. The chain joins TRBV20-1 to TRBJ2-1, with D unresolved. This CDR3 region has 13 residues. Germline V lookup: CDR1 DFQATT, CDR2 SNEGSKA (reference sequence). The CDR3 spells CSGCTPSYIEQFF. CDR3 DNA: TGCAGTGGGTGCACGCCTTCTTACATTGAGCAGTTCTTC.

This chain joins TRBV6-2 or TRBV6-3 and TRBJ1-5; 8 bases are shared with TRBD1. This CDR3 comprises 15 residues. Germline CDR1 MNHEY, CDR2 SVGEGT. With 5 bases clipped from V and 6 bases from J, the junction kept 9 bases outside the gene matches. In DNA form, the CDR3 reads TGTGCCAGCAGTGGAACCTCAGGGGGCTCTCAGCCCCAGCATTTT. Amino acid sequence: CASSGTSGGSQPQHF.

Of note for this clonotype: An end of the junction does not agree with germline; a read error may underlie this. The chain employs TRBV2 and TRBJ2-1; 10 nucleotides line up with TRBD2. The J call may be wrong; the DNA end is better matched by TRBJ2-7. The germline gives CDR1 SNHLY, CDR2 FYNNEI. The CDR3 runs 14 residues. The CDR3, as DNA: TGTGCCAACAGTGTAGCGGGAGGTTACAATGAGCAGTACTTC. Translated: CANSVAGGYNEQYF.

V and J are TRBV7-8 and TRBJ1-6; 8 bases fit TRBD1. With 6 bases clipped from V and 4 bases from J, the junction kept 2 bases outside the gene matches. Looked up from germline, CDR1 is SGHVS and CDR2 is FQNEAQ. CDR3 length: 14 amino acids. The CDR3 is CASRDRVYNSPLHF. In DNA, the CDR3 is TGTGCCAGCAGGGACAGGGTGTATAATTCACCCCTCCACTTT.

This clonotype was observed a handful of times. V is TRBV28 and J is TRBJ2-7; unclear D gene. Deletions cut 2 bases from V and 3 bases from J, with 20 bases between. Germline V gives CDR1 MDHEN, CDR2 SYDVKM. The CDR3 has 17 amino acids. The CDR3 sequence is CASSLLVARQTYYEQYF. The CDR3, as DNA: TGTGCCAGCAGTTTACTAGTCGCCAGGCAAACATACTACGAGCAGTACTTC.

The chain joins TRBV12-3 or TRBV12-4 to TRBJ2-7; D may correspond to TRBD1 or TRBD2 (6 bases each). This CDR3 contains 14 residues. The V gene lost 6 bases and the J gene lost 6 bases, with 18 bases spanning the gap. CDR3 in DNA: TGTGCCAGCAGGGATACAGGGATGGGAGGCGAGCAGTACTTC. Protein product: CASRDTGMGGEQYF.

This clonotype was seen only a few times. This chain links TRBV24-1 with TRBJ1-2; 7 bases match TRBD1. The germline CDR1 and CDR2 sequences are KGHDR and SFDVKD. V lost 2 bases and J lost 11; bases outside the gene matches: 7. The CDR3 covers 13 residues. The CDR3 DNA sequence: TGTGCCACCAGTGATTCCGGGACAGAGGTATACACCTTC. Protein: CATSDSGTEVYTF.

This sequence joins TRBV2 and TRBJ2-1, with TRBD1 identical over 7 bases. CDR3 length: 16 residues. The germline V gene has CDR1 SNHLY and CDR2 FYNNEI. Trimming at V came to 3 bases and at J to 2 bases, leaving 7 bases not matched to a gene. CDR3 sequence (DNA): TGTGCCAGCAGTGATAGTATGGGACAGCCCTACAATGAGCAGTTCTTC. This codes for CASSDSMGQPYNEQFF.

The CDR3 loop is CASSLTGLSNYEQYF. The CDR3, as DNA: TGTGCCAGCAGTTTAACAGGACTCTCCAACTACGAGCAGTACTTC. The V gene is TRBV6-5, the J gene TRBJ2-7; D assignment may be TRBD1 or TRBD2 (5 bases each). The CDR3 covers 15 residues. The ends were cut back, 4 bases at V and 3 bases at J, with 16 bases in the middle. Germline assignment: CDR1 MNHEY and CDR2 SVGAGI.

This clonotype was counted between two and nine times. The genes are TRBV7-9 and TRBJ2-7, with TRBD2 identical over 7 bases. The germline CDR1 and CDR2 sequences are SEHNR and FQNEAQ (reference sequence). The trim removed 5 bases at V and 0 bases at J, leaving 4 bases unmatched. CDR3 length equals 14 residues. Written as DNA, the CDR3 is TGTGCCAGCAGCAAAGCGGGGAACTCCTACGAGCAGTACTTC. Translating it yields CASSKAGNSYEQYF.

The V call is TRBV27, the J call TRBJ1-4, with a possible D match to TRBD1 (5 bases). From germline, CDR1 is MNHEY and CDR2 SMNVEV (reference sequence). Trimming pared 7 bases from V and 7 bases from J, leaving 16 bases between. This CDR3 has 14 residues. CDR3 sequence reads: CASKPGPISEKLFF. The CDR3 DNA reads TGTGCCAGCAAACCGGGACCGATCTCTGAAAAACTGTTTTTT.

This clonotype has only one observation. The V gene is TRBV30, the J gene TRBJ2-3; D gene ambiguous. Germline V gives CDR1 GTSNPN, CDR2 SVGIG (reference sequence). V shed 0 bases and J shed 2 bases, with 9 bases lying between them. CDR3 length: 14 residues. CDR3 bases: TGTGCCTGGAGTGTAGGGCAGGACACAGATACGCAGTATTTT. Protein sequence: CAWSVGQDTDTQYF.

This CDR3 is CASGQTYQETQYF. The CDR3 DNA reads TGTGCCAGCGGCCAGACGTACCAAGAGACCCAGTACTTC. This chain links TRBV5-6 with TRBJ2-5; unclear D gene. CDR1 and CDR2 from the germline V gene are SGHDT and YYEEEE. Deletions cut 7 bases from V and 0 bases from J, with 10 bases between. The CDR3 covers 13 residues.

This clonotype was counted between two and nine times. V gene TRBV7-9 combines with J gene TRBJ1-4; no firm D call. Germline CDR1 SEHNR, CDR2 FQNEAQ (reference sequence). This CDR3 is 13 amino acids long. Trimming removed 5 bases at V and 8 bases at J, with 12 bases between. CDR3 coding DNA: TGTGCCAGCAGCCCTCCCTCGGGAGAAAAACTGTTTTTT. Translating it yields CASSPPSGEKLFF.

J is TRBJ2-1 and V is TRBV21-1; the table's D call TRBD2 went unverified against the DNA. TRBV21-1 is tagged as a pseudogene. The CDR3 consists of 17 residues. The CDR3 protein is CASSTRQREGRLNEQFF. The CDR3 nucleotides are TGTGCCAGCAGCACCCGCCAGAGGGAGGGTAGACTCAATGAGCAGTTCTTC.

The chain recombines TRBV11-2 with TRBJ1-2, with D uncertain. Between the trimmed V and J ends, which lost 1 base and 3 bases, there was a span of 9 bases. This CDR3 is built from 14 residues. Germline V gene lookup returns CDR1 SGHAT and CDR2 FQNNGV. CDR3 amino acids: CASSLVEDYYGYTF. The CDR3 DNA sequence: TGTGCCAGCAGCTTAGTTGAGGACTACTATGGCTACACCTTC.

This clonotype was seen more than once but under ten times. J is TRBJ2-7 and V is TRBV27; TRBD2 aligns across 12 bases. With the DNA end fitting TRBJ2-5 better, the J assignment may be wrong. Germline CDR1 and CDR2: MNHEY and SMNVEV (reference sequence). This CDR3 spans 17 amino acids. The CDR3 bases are TGTGCCAGCAGTTTATTAGGACTAGCGGGGAGGGGAGAGACCCAGTACTTC. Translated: CASSLLGLAGRGETQYF.

CDR3 protein: CASSHQHLYEQYF. The CDR3 DNA is TGCGCCAGCAGCCACCAACACCTGTACGAGCAGTACTTC. The chain has TRBV4-1 and TRBJ2-7; the D is unclear. The CDR3 covers 13 residues. Trimming removed 3 bases from V and 4 bases from J, with 10 bases in between. Looked up from germline, CDR1 is MGHRA and CDR2 is YSYEKL.

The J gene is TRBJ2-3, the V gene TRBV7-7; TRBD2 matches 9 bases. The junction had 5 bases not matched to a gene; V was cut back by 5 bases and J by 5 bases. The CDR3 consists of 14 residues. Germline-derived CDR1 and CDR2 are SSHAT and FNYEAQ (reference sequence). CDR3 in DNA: TGTGCCAGCAGCGTTAGCGGGAGAGGAGATACGCAGTATTTT. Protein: CASSVSGRGDTQYF.

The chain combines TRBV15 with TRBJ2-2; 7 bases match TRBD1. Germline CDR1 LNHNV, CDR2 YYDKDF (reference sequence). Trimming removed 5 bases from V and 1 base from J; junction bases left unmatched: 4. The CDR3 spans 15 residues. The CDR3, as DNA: TGTGCCACCAGCGCTAGGACAGGGAACACCGGGGAGCTGTTTTTT. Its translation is CATSARTGNTGELFF. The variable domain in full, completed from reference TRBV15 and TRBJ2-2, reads DAMVIQNPRYQVTQFGKPVTLSCSQTLNHNVMYWYQQKSSQAPKLLFHYYDKDFNNEADTPDNFQSRRPNTSFCFLDIRSPGLGDTAMYLCATSARTGNTGELFFGEGSRLTVL.